The next 22 T cell receptor beta chains were all read from a single sample in a study of PD-L1 blockade in urothelial cancer. The repertoire was sequenced with immunoSEQ multiplex PCR; TCRdb's copy has only in-frame clones and lacks some. The data hold about 43,000 clones, with about 87% observed a single time. The starting material was PBMCs, obtained around atezolizumab (anti-PD-L1) treatment. The source of these receptors is an elderly man with urothelial cancer.

This clone appeared once. The rearrangement links TRBV7-8 to TRBJ1-1; a possible D gene is TRBD1 (6 bases). CDR1 is SGHVS, CDR2 FQNEAQ, per germline. The V end lost 2 bases, the J end lost 1 base, and 17 bases lay between the germline ends. The CDR3 runs to 17 residues. Here the CDR3 DNA reads TGTGCCAGCAGCTTAATTGGGCGGGGGGCGCGGAACACTGAAGCTTTCTTT. Translation: CASSLIGRGARNTEAFF.

The CDR3 nucleotides read TGTGCCAGCAGCTTGGTTCTAGCGGGAGCAGGGGAGACCCAGTACTTC. Encoded protein: CASSLVLAGAGETQYF. The chain employs TRBV5-4 and TRBJ2-5; 10 nucleotides line up with TRBD2. V gave up 0 bases and J gave up 5 bases; unmatched junction bases: 7. CDR3 length equals 16 residues. Germline assignment: CDR1 SGHNT and CDR2 YYREEE (reference sequence). The full variable domain, its missing parts supplied by reference TRBV5-4 and TRBJ2-5, is ETGVTQSPTHLIKTRGQQVTLRCSSQSGHNTVSWYQQALGQGPQFIFQYYREEENGRGNFPPRFSGLQFPNYSSELNVNALELDDSALYLCASSLVLAGAGETQYFGPGTRLLVL.

The chain employs TRBV2 and TRBJ1-1; 9 bases line up with TRBD1. Germline CDR1 reads SNHLY; CDR2 reads FYNNEI. The CDR3 length is 17 residues. With 3 bases clipped from V and 1 base from J, the junction kept 9 bases outside the gene matches. The CDR3 sequence is CASSDLTGGRGNTEAFF. In DNA, the CDR3 is TGTGCCAGCAGTGATCTGACAGGGGGGAGGGGGAACACTGAAGCTTTCTTT.

The chain couples TRBV19 to TRBJ1-2; tentatively, D is TRBD1 (5 bases). CDR1 LNHDA and CDR2 SQIVND come from the germline V gene (reference sequence). This CDR3 contains 13 residues. V was cut by 5 bases and J by 3 bases, with 10 bases left in between. CDR3 DNA sequence: TGTGCCAGTAGTCCGGCAGGGTACTATGGCTACACCTTC. Translating gives CASSPAGYYGYTF.

This chain connects TRBV27 to TRBJ1-1, with no clear D. This CDR3 spans 14 amino acids. Deletions cut 3 bases from V and 5 bases from J, with 13 bases between. CDR1 and CDR2 from the germline V gene are MNHEY and SMNVEV (reference sequence). CDR3: CASSLRGLWTEAFF. As DNA, the CDR3 is TGTGCCAGCAGTTTGCGGGGTTTGTGGACTGAAGCTTTCTTT.

This chain links TRBV7-7 with TRBJ2-7; 12 bases agree with TRBD1. The trim removed 5 bases at V and 5 bases at J, leaving 13 bases unmatched. The germline gives CDR1 SSHAT, CDR2 FNYEAQ (reference sequence). The CDR3 is 17 residues long. The CDR3 DNA is TGTGCCAGCAGCCCAGCGGGACAGGGGGCGAGGTCCAACGAGCAGTACTTC. Translation: CASSPAGQGARSNEQYF.

The rearrangement links TRBV4-1 to TRBJ2-3, with 8 bases identical to TRBD2. Germline V CDR1 and CDR2: MGHRA, YSYEKL. After removal of 7 bases from V and 2 bases from J, the junction contained 11 bases not matched to a gene. This CDR3 has 16 residues. The CDR3 nucleotides are TGCGCCAGCAAGGGTCTGACGGGAGGGCCCACAGATACGCAGTATTTT. Translation gives CASKGLTGGPTDTQYF.

The rearrangement uses TRBV29-1 and TRBJ2-5; no firm D call. Germline V gene sequence: CDR1 SQVTM, CDR2 ANQGSEA. CDR3 length: 12 residues. Deletions cut 3 bases from V and 4 bases from J, with 9 bases between. The CDR3 region has the DNA TGCAGCGTTGAGCCGGGTGGAGAGACCCAGTACTTC. This codes for CSVEPGGETQYF.

This clone showed up just once. The genes are TRBV15 and TRBJ2-7, with D possibly matching TRBD1 (6 bases). Deletions cut 0 bases from V and 0 bases from J, with 12 bases between. The CDR3 has 16 amino acids. In germline, CDR1 is LNHNV, CDR2 YYDKDF (reference sequence). Here the CDR3 reads CATSRDVGAFSYEQYF. The CDR3 DNA is TGTGCCACCAGCAGAGACGTGGGGGCTTTCTCCTACGAGCAGTACTTC.

The chain links TRBV7-9 to TRBJ2-3, with D hard to call. The CDR3 totals 14 residues. V was clipped by 1 base and J by 4 bases, with 9 bases between them. Germline CDR1 SEHNR, CDR2 FQNEAQ (reference sequence). This chain's CDR3 is CASSLEDISDTQYF. CDR3 nucleotide sequence: TGTGCCAGCAGCTTAGAAGACATCTCAGATACGCAGTATTTT.

The chain uses TRBV5-6 and TRBJ2-5, with D tentatively TRBD1 (7 bases). Germline values: CDR1 SGHDT, CDR2 YYEEEE. The V gene lost 0 bases and the J gene lost 7 bases, with 13 bases spanning the gap. CDR3 length: 14 residues. The DNA of the CDR3 is TGTGCCAGCAGCTTGGCGGCAGGGGGAGGGACCCAGTACTTC. This translates into CASSLAAGGGTQYF.

J is TRBJ1-1 and V is TRBV6-1, with D possibly being TRBD1 (5 bases). The germline gives CDR1 MNHNS, CDR2 SASEGT. The ends were cut back, 4 bases at V and 5 bases at J, with 23 bases in the middle. The CDR3 is made up of 17 amino acids. This CDR3 is CASSVDRGGALRTEAFF. The CDR3 nucleotides read TGTGCCAGCAGTGTCGACAGAGGAGGGGCATTGAGGACTGAAGCTTTCTTT.

V usage is TRBV28 and J usage is TRBJ2-3; D possibly corresponds to TRBD2 (6 bases). CDR1 is MDHEN, CDR2 SYDVKM, per germline. V lost 6 bases, J lost 1 base, and 17 bases lay in between. The CDR3 contains 16 residues. CDR3 nucleotide sequence: TGTGCCAGCAGCGGCGCGGGACTCCGGGGCACAGATACGCAGTATTTT. It is translated as CASSGAGLRGTDTQYF.

V usage is TRBV4-1 and J usage is TRBJ1-4, with D hard to call. Germline assignment: CDR1 MGHRA and CDR2 YSYEKL. The CDR3 is 15 residues long. V dropped 4 bases and J dropped 5 bases, with 14 bases sitting between them. The CDR3 sequence is CASSPPGSINEKLFF. CDR3 nucleotide sequence: TGCGCCAGCAGCCCGCCAGGCTCTATAAATGAAAAACTGTTTTTT.

The CDR3 reads CASSEVGVSLYYTF. The CDR3 DNA reads TGTGCCAGCAGTGAAGTCGGAGTCAGCTTATACTACACCTTC. The V call is TRBV6-1, the J call TRBJ1-2; D not certain. In germline, CDR1 is MNHNS, CDR2 SASEGT. V was shortened by 1 base and J by 10 bases, with 16 bases between the two germline ends. The length of the CDR3 is 14 residues.

The rearrangement uses TRBV5-5 and TRBJ1-2, with D perhaps TRBD1 (5 bases). From germline, CDR1 is SGHKS and CDR2 YYEKEE (reference sequence). V lost 4 bases and J lost 4, with 17 bases in between. The CDR3 has 15 residues. CDR3 amino acids: CASSPIRQGGYGYTF. Written as DNA, the CDR3 is TGTGCCAGCAGCCCGATCCGCCAGGGAGGCTATGGCTACACCTTC.

The rearrangement joins TRBV6-1 to TRBJ1-2; a possible D gene is TRBD1 (5 bases). The ends were cut back, 4 bases at V and 1 base at J, with 10 bases in the middle. The CDR3 sequence is 14 residues long. The germline V gene has CDR1 MNHNS and CDR2 SASEGT. The CDR3 nucleotides read TGTGCCAGCAGTGCTAGGGGACTTAACTATGGCTACACCTTC. Protein sequence: CASSARGLNYGYTF.

The rearrangement joins TRBV11-3 to TRBJ2-5, with a tentative D call TRBD1 (6 bases). Germline V gene data show CDR1 as SGHNT and CDR2 as YENEEA. Trimming pared 2 bases from V and 5 bases from J, leaving 12 bases between. CDR3 size: 14 residues. Here the CDR3 DNA reads TGTGCCAGCAGCTTAACGGGCCAGGGGGAGACCCAGTACTTC. Amino acid sequence: CASSLTGQGETQYF.

The V and J genes are TRBV7-2 and TRBJ2-5, with D possibly matching TRBD1 (5 bases). Germline values: CDR1 SGHTA, CDR2 FQGNSA. This CDR3 has 15 amino acids. V lost 5 bases and J 4 bases, leaving 17 bases between the germline ends. CDR3 residues: CASSPQGVRLETQYF. CDR3 in DNA: TGTGCCAGCAGCCCTCAGGGTGTCAGGTTAGAGACCCAGTACTTC.

The chain links TRBV29-1 to TRBJ2-7, with D unclear. Germline assignment: CDR1 SQVTM and CDR2 ANQGSEA. The CDR3 length is 12 residues. The V end was cut by 4 bases, the J end by 0 bases, with 7 bases between. The CDR3 sequence is CSVVVSSYEQYF. CDR3 DNA sequence: TGCAGCGTTGTAGTTAGCTCCTACGAGCAGTACTTC.

This chain links TRBV7-9 with TRBJ2-3, with 13 bases lining up with TRBD2. CDR3 length equals 19 residues. Germline values: CDR1 SEHNR, CDR2 FQNEAQ (reference sequence). The J segment lost 3 bases and the V segment lost 4 bases, leaving 13 bases of the junction unmatched. CDR3: CASSYGLAGVLDRTDTQYF. The CDR3 nucleotides are TGTGCCAGCAGCTACGGACTAGCGGGAGTGCTAGACCGGACAGATACGCAGTATTTT. Filled out from reference TRBV7-9 and TRBJ2-3, the complete variable domain reads DTGVSQNPRHKITKRGQNVTFRCDPISEHNRLYWYRQTLGQGPEFLTYFQNEAQLEKSRLLSDRFSAERPKGSFSTLEIQRTEQGDSAMYLCASSYGLAGVLDRTDTQYFGPGTRLTVL.

The chain employs TRBV10-1 and TRBJ2-4, with 12 positions matching TRBD1. The germline gives CDR1 WNHNN, CDR2 SYGVQD (reference sequence). Losses at the gene ends were 6 bases for V and 1 base for J; bases not matched to a gene: 19. This CDR3 region has 21 residues. The CDR3 here is CASSDGRKGDRGRRAKNIQYF. The CDR3 DNA reads as TGCGCCAGCAGCGACGGGAGGAAAGGGGACAGGGGGCGAAGGGCCAAAAACATTCAGTACTTC.